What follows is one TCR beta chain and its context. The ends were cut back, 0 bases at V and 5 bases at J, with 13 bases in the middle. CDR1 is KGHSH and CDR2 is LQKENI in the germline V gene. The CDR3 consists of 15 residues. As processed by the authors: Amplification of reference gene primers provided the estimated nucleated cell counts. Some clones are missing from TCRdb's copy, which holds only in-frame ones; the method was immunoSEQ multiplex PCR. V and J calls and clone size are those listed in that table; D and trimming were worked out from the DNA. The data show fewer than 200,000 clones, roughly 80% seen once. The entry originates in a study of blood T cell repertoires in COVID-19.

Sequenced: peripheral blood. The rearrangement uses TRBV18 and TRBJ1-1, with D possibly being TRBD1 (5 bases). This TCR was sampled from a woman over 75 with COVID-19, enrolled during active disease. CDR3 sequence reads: CASSPPSGRATEAFF. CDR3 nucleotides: TGTGCCAGCTCACCACCGTCAGGGAGGGCTACTGAAGCTTTCTTT.